This entry lists 24 T cell receptor beta chains sequenced from one sample in a study of T cell repertoires in cytomegalovirus infection. TCRdb passed the reads through MiXCR, listing each CDR3 protein once. The table records approximately 500,000 distinct CDR3 sequences, 16% of them present only once. The sequencing sample was made of CD8+ T cells from PBMCs. The receptors here all came from a human donor in good health (CMV status not recorded). Some clones in this sample may be carry-over from other donors' samples.

This clonotype came up a few times. The gene calls are TRBV2 and TRBJ2-7, with 10 bases matching TRBD1. In germline, CDR1 is SNHLY, CDR2 FYNNEI. This CDR3 spans 16 amino acids. J was trimmed by 3 bases and V by 8 bases; bases with no gene match: 13. The CDR3 sequence: CASLPIGGTGDYEQYF. The CDR3 coding sequence is TGTGCCAGCTTACCAATCGGGGGGACAGGGGACTACGAGCAGTACTTC.

On this clonotype: The CDR3 carries no conserved terminal phenylalanine or tryptophan, so it likely arises from a read error. No DNA is shown, since the ends of the CDR3 on it are uncertain; the CDR3 is the one TCRdb lists. The gene calls are TRBV7-2 and TRBJ2-1; the table assigns TRBD2, which was not confirmed against the DNA. Germline CDR1 SGHTA, CDR2 FQGNSA. The CDR3 sequence runs 18 residues, both termini included. CDR3 residues: CASSLARAGDSSYNEQLL.

This clonotype was counted a few times. The CDR3 nucleotides are TGTGCCAGCGGCAATCACAGGGAATCAGATACGCAGTATTTT. It encodes CASGNHRESDTQYF. The V gene is TRBV28, the J gene TRBJ2-3; D is possibly TRBD1 (6 bases). CDR1 is MDHEN and CDR2 is SYDVKM in the germline V gene. The CDR3 extends over 14 amino acids. V was trimmed by 8 bases and J by 4 bases, leaving 16 bases between them.

This clonotype showed up many times. This chain links TRBV7-8 with TRBJ2-1; TRBD1 agrees at 12 bases. From germline, CDR1 is SGHVS and CDR2 FQNEAQ. Trimming took 3 bases from V and 2 from J; bases not matched to a gene: 8. The CDR3 runs 18 residues. CDR3 nucleotides: TGTGCCAGCAGCTTTTCCGGGACAGGGGGCCATACCTACAATGAGCAGTTCTTC. Amino acids: CASSFSGTGGHTYNEQFF.

This clonotype appeared many times. Its ends do not fully match the called genes, so a read error is possible. The chain joins TRBV7-9 to TRBJ1-1; 9 bases fit TRBD1. Per the germline V gene, CDR1 is SEHNR and CDR2 is FQNEAQ (reference sequence). This CDR3 region has 15 residues. CDR3 residues: CASSLGDRVNAEAFF. CDR3 coding DNA: TGTGCCAGCAGCTTGGGGGACAGGGTGAACGCTGAAGCTTTCTTT.

This clonotype occurred many times. The chain combines TRBV2 with TRBJ2-1; 8 bases match TRBD2. The ends lost 2 bases at V and 4 bases at J; junction bases unmatched: 4. CDR1 SNHLY and CDR2 FYNNEI come from the germline V gene. The CDR3 covers 15 residues. The CDR3 region is CASSERAGAYNEQFF. The DNA of the CDR3 is TGTGCCAGCAGTGAAAGAGCGGGGGCTTACAATGAGCAGTTCTTC.

CDR3 coding DNA: TGTGCCAGTAGTATAGACAGGTTCAGCAATCAGCCCCAGCATTTT. It is translated as CASSIDRFSNQPQHF. This rearrangement joins TRBV19 to TRBJ1-5; unclear D gene. Trimming shortened V by 0 bases and J by 1 base, and 7 bases separated the two germline ends. There are 15 residues in the CDR3. Looked up from germline, CDR1 is LNHDA and CDR2 is SQIVND (reference sequence).

This clonotype was picked up many times. This rearrangement joins TRBV6-1 to TRBJ1-2, with 7 bases identical to TRBD1. This CDR3 spans 15 amino acids. J lost 8 bases, V lost 4 bases, and 13 bases had no gene match. From germline, CDR1 is MNHNS and CDR2 SASEGT. The CDR3 nucleotides are TGTGCCAGCAGTGGGGCTAAATACAGGGGAGACGGCTACACCTTC. Amino acids: CASSGAKYRGDGYTF.

Only a few counts were recorded for this clonotype. In nucleotides, the CDR3 is TGTGCCAGCCGGACAGGGGGAAGAAACACCATATATTTT. Translation: CASRTGGRNTIYF. The rearrangement joins TRBV14 to TRBJ1-3; 10 nucleotides agree with TRBD1. With 8 bases clipped from V and 5 bases from J, the junction kept 3 bases outside the gene matches. Germline-derived CDR1 and CDR2 are SGHDN and FVKESK. The CDR3 has 13 amino acids.

The gene calls are TRBV27 and TRBJ1-4; D not certain. The CDR3 is made up of 13 amino acids. Trimming cost V 5 bases and J 5 bases, with 9 bases left between them. Looked up from germline, CDR1 is MNHEY and CDR2 is SMNVEV (reference sequence). The CDR3 region has the DNA TGTGCCAGCAGTCTGACACCAAATGAAAAACTGTTTTTT. Amino acid sequence: CASSLTPNEKLFF.

The CDR3 loop is CASSPGRGPITYEQYF. The CDR3 nucleotides are TGTGCCAGCAGTCCGGGTAGGGGGCCCATTACCTACGAGCAGTACTTC. The V and J genes are TRBV28 and TRBJ2-7; 7 nucleotides match TRBD1. CDR3 length equals 16 residues. Germline V gene data show CDR1 as MDHEN and CDR2 as SYDVKM. Trimming at V came to 5 bases and at J to 2 bases, leaving 12 bases not matched to a gene.

This clonotype occurred many times. The genes are TRBV6-1 and TRBJ1-2; 9 positions agree with TRBD1. The CDR3 is 15 residues long. The ends lost 2 bases at V and 2 bases at J; junction bases unmatched: 3. In germline, CDR1 is MNHNS, CDR2 SASEGT. CDR3 loop: CASSERDRANYGYTF. CDR3 sequence (DNA): TGTGCCAGCAGTGAAAGGGACAGGGCGAACTATGGCTACACCTTC.

J is TRBJ2-5 and V is TRBV5-6; the D gene is possibly TRBD1 (5 bases). The CDR3 consists of 12 residues. V lost 5 bases and J lost 4, with 9 bases in between. Germline V CDR1 and CDR2: SGHDT, YYEEEE. CDR3 in amino acids: CASSEQGETQYF. CDR3 nucleotide sequence: TGTGCCAGCAGTGAGCAGGGAGAGACCCAGTACTTC.

This chain uses TRBV30 with TRBJ2-7, with D unclear. The germline V gene has CDR1 GTSNPN and CDR2 SVGIG (reference sequence). Trimming took 0 bases from V and 0 from J, leaving 6 bases between them. The CDR3 length is 13 residues. CDR3 residues: CAWSVANSYEQYF. CDR3 nucleotides: TGTGCCTGGAGTGTGGCTAACTCCTACGAGCAGTACTTC.

To note about this clonotype: A much larger clonotype is one base distant, so this may be a read error. V is TRBV7-8 and J is TRBJ1-6; D is possibly TRBD1 (5 bases). Per germline, CDR1 SGHVS and CDR2 FQNEAQ. The CDR3 runs to 14 residues. Trimming took off 5 bases at V and 10 bases at J, with 15 bases between the two ends. The CDR3 loop is CASSTPGLPSPLHF. In nucleotides, the CDR3 is TGTGCCAGCAGCACCCCGGGACTCCCCTCACCCCTCCACTTT.

This clonotype was seen more than once but under ten times. The junction differs from germline at one of its ends, possibly a read error. V usage is TRBV7-9 and J usage is TRBJ2-1, with D possibly matching TRBD1 (5 bases). CDR1 and CDR2 (germline): SEHNR, FQNEAQ (reference sequence). The length of the CDR3 is 15 residues. The CDR3 nucleotides are TGTGCCAGCAGCCCAAAAGGACACTCCTACAATGAGCATTTCTTC. Translating it yields CASSPKGHSYNEHFF.

This chain uses TRBV23-1 with TRBJ1-1, with 7 nucleotides matching TRBD1. TRBV23-1 is an ORF for which the function is uncertain. Trimming removed 7 bases from V and 1 base from J; junction bases left unmatched: 12. CDR3 size: 16 residues. The CDR3, as DNA: TGCGCCAGCATCCAAGGACAGGTCTGGGGGAACACTGAAGCTTTCTTT. This translates into CASIQGQVWGNTEAFF.

This clonotype appeared many times. This chain links TRBV7-6 with TRBJ1-3; TRBD1 matches at 7 bases. Losses at the gene ends were 5 bases for V and 4 bases for J; bases not matched to a gene: 11. CDR3 length: 16 residues. The germline V gene has CDR1 SGHVS and CDR2 FNYEAQ. DNA of the CDR3: TGTGCCAGCAGCCCGGCCCCTCCGGGACAGGGAAACACCATATATTTT. It encodes CASSPAPPGQGNTIYF. Supplemented by reference TRBV7-6 and TRBJ1-3, the full variable domain reads GAGVSQSPRYKVTKRGQDVALRCDPISGHVSLYWYRQALGQGPEFLTYFNYEAQQDKSGLPNDRFSAERPEGSISTLTIQRTEQRDSAMYRCASSPAPPGQGNTIYFGEGSWLTVV.

This clonotype was detected ten times or more. V and J are TRBV11-2 and TRBJ1-2; the D gene is possibly TRBD1 (5 bases). The CDR3 is 17 amino acids. V was cut by 6 bases and J by 7 bases, with 27 bases left in between. Germline lookup yields CDR1 SGHAT and CDR2 FQNNGV. The CDR3 bases are TGTGCCAGCAGTTACTGGAGACCCGGGGGGACGGATATTGGCTACACCTTC. Translation: CASSYWRPGGTDIGYTF.

The chain combines TRBV25-1 with TRBJ2-1; D unclear. This CDR3 is 14 amino acids long. The germline CDR1 and CDR2 sequences are MGHDK and SYGVNS. Trimming took 1 base from V and 5 from J, leaving 9 bases between them. The CDR3, as DNA: TGTGCCAGCAGTGAATCATACAATCACAATGAGCAGTTCTTC. It codes for CASSESYNHNEQFF.

The chain employs TRBV7-3 and TRBJ1-1; no firm D call. V was shortened by 2 bases and J by 0 bases, with 13 bases between the two germline ends. CDR1 is SGHTA and CDR2 is FQGTGA in the germline V gene. This CDR3 spans 16 amino acids. The CDR3 region has the DNA TGTGCCAGCAGCTTATACCCAGGATCGGTGAACACTGAAGCTTTCTTT. It encodes CASSLYPGSVNTEAFF.

Many counts were recorded for this clonotype. The chain links TRBV7-6 to TRBJ2-1; the D gene could be TRBD1 or TRBD2 (5 bases each). Germline V lookup: CDR1 SGHVS, CDR2 FNYEAQ. V was trimmed by 0 bases and J by 6 bases, leaving 24 bases between them. The CDR3 is 19 residues long. CDR3 in amino acids: CASSLAEGAGQPYFNEQFF. The DNA of the CDR3 is TGTGCCAGCAGCTTAGCGGAAGGGGCGGGCCAACCTTATTTCAATGAGCAGTTCTTC.

This clonotype appeared a few times. The chain is built from TRBV6-6 and TRBJ1-5; D may be TRBD1 (6 bases). The CDR3 is made up of 15 amino acids. V was clipped by 6 bases and J by 7 bases, with 19 bases between them. Germline V gene data show CDR1 as MNHNY and CDR2 as SVGAGI (reference sequence). In nucleotides, the CDR3 is TGTGCCAGCAGACCCTATGGGGGGCGGGGGCAGCCCCAGCATTTT. The encoded protein is CASRPYGGRGQPQHF.

Many counts were recorded for this clonotype. This chain joins TRBV5-6 and TRBJ1-1, with TRBD1 matching 10 bases. Germline V gene lookup returns CDR1 SGHDT and CDR2 YYEEEE. This CDR3 comprises 15 residues. V was pared by 3 bases and J by 4 bases, with 6 bases of the junction left unmatched. The CDR3 DNA reads TGTGCCAGCAGCTATGACAGGGGGCCGAGCACTGAAGCTTTCTTT. Amino acids: CASSYDRGPSTEAFF.